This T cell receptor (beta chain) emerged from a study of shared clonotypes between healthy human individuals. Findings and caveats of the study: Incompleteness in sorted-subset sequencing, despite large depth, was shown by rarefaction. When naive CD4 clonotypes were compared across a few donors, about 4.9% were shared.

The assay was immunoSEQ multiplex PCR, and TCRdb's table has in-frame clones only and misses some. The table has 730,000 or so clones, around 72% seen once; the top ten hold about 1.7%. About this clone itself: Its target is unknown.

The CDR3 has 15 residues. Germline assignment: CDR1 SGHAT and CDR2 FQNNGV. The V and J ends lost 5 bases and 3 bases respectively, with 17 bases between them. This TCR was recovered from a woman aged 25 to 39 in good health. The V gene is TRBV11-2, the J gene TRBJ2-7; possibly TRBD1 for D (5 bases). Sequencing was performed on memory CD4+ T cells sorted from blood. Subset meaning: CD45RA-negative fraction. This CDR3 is CASSPPQGSIYEQYF. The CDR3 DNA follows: TGTGCCAGCAGCCCCCCCCAGGGTTCCATCTACGAGCAGTACTTC. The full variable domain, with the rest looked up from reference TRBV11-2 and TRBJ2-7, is EAGVAQSPRYKIIEKRQSVAFWCNPISGHATLYWYQQILGQGPKLLIQFQNNGVVDDSQLPKDRFSAERLKGVDSTLKIQPAKLEDSAVYLCASSPPQGSIYEQYFGPGTRLTVT.